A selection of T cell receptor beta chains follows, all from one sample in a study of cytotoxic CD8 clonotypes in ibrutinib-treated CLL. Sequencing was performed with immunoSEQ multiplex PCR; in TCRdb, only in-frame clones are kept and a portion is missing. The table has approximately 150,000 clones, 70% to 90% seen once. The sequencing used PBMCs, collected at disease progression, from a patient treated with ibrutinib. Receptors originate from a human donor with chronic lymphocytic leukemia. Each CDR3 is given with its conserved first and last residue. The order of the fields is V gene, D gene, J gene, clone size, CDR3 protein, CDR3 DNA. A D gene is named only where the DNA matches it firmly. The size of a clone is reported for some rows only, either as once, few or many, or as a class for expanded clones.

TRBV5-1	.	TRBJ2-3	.	CASSLDWGPRDTQYF	TGCGCCAGCAGCTTGGATTGGGGTCCCCGGGATACGCAGTATTTT
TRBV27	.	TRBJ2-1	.	CASSHGPGNEQFF	TGTGCCAGCAGTCACGGACCGGGGAATGAGCAGTTCTTC
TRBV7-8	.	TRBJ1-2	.	CASSLAPFSGNTNYGYTF	TGTGCCAGCAGCTTAGCGCCCTTTAGTGGAAACACCAACTATGGCTACACCTTC
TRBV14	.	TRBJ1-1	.	CASSQVYRGSEAFF	TGTGCCAGCAGCCAAGTTTACAGAGGTTCTGAAGCTTTCTTT
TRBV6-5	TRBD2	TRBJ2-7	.	CASSRAGTKNYEQYF	TGTGCCAGCAGCCGCGCCGGGACTAAAAACTACGAGCAGTACTTC
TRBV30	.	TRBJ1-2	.	CAWSVGYGYTF	TGTGCCTGGAGTGTAGGGTATGGCTACACCTTC
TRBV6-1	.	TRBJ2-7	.	CASVSGYEQYF	TGTGCCAGCGTTTCCGGTTACGAGCAGTACTTC
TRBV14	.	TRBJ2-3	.	CASSPGPRDTQYF	TGTGCCAGCAGCCCAGGGCCGAGGGATACGCAGTATTTT
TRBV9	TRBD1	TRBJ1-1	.	CASSVENRGDTEAFF	TGTGCCAGCAGCGTAGAGAACAGGGGGGACACTGAAGCTTTCTTT
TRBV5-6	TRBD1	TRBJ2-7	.	CASSFGTASYEQYF	TGTGCCAGCAGCTTTGGGACAGCCTCCTACGAGCAGTACTTC
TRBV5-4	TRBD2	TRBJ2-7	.	CASSASGGSDRQYF	TGTGCCAGCAGCGCTAGCGGGGGGTCCGACCGGCAGTACTTC
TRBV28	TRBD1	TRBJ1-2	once	CASSLRDRGFSANYGYTF	TGTGCCAGCAGCCTAAGGGACAGGGGTTTTTCGGCTAACTATGGCTACACCTTC
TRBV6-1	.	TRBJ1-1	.	CASSDGGKNTEAFF	TGTGCCAGCAGTGACGGGGGCAAGAACACTGAAGCTTTCTTT
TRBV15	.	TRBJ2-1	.	CATSRTREGANEQFF	TGTGCCACCAGCAGAACCCGGGAAGGGGCCAATGAGCAGTTCTTC
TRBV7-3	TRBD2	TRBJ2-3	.	CASSSGLAGAVDTQYF	TGTGCCAGCAGCTCGGGACTAGCGGGAGCGGTAGATACGCAGTATTTT
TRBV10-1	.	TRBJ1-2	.	CASILCGYTF	TGCGCCAGCATACTGTGTGGCTACACCTTC
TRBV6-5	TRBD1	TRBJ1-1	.	CASSAGTGEAFF	TGTGCCAGCAGTGCCGGGACAGGGGAAGCTTTCTTT
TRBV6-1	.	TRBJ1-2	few	CASSELRGSGGYTF	TGTGCCAGCAGTGAATTGAGGGGCTCCGGTGGCTACACCTTC
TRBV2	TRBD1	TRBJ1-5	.	CASSEAHRGPRNQPQHF	TGTGCCAGCAGTGAAGCCCACAGGGGTCCGCGCAATCAGCCCCAGCATTTT
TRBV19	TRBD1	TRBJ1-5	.	CASSMDRNQPQHF	TGTGCCAGTAGTATGGACAGGAATCAGCCCCAGCATTTT
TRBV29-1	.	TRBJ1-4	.	CSVHVSNEKLFF	TGCAGCGTCCACGTATCTAATGAAAAACTGTTTTTT
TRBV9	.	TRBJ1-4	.	CASSVGGLANEKLFF	TGTGCCAGCAGCGTAGGGGGTCTAGCTAATGAAAAACTGTTTTTT
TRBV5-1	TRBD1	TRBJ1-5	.	CASSPDRGDQPQHF	TGCGCCAGCAGCCCTGACAGGGGTGATCAGCCCCAGCATTTT
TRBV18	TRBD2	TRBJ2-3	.	CASSPTSDSTDTQYF	TGTGCCAGCTCACCAACTAGCGACAGCACAGATACGCAGTATTTT
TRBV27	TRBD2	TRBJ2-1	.	CASSLLGLAGAYNEQFF	TGTGCCAGCAGTTTATTAGGACTAGCGGGAGCTTACAATGAGCAGTTCTTC
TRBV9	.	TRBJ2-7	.	CASSEGPLGHTLTYEQYF	TGTGCCAGCAGCGAAGGGCCGTTGGGACACACTTTAACCTACGAGCAGTACTTC
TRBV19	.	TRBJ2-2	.	CASSQGANTGELFF	TGTGCCAGTAGCCAGGGAGCGAACACCGGGGAGCTGTTTTTT
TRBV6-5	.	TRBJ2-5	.	CASSYYDRQETQYF	TGTGCCAGCAGTTACTATGACAGACAAGAGACCCAGTACTTC
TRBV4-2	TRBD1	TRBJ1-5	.	CASSQPTGGEPQHF	TGTGCCAGCAGCCAACCGACAGGGGGAGAGCCCCAGCATTTT
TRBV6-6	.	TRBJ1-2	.	CASSYATGNYGYTF	TGTGCCAGCAGTTACGCAACAGGGAACTATGGCTACACCTTC
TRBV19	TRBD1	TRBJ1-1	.	CASSTRQGPGNTEAFF	TGTGCCAGTAGTACCCGACAGGGGCCGGGAAACACTGAAGCTTTCTTT
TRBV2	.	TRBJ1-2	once	CASRAGREGGYTF	TGTGCCAGCAGGGCCGGGCGCGAGGGGGGCTACACCTTC
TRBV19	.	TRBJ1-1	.	CASRSAGRWGTEAFF	TGTGCCAGTAGATCGGCAGGGCGGTGGGGCACTGAAGCTTTCTTT
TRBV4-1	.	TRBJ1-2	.	CASSQDLGRVPYGYTF	TGCGCCAGCAGCCAAGATCTGGGCCGAGTCCCCTATGGCTACACCTTC
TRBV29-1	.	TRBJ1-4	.	CSAETGKGEKLFF	TGCAGCGCAGAAACAGGGAAGGGTGAAAAACTGTTTTTT
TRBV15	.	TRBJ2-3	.	CATSRDRGAYTDTQYF	TGTGCCACCAGCAGAGATCGGGGGGCATACACAGATACGCAGTATTTT
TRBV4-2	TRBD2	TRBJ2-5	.	CASSRGLDGETQYF	TGTGCCAGCAGCCGCGGACTAGATGGGGAGACCCAGTACTTC